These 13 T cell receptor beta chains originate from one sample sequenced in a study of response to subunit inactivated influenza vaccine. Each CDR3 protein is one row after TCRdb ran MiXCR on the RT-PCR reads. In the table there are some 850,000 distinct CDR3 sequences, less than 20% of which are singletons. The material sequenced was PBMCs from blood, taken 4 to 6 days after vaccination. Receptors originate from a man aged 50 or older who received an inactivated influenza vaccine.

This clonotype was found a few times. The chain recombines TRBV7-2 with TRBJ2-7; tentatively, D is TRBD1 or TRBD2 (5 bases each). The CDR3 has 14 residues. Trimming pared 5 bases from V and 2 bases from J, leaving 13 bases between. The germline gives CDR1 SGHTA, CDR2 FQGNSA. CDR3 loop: CASSLPGTTYEQYF. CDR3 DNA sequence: TGTGCCAGCAGCCTTCCCGGGACCACCTACGAGCAGTACTTC.

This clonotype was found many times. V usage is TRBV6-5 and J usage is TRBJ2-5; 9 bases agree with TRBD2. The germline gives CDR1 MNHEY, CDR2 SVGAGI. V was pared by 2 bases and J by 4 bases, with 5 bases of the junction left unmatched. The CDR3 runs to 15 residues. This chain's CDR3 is CASSYGRGGPETQYF. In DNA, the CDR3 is TGTGCCAGCAGTTACGGGCGGGGGGGCCCAGAGACCCAGTACTTC.

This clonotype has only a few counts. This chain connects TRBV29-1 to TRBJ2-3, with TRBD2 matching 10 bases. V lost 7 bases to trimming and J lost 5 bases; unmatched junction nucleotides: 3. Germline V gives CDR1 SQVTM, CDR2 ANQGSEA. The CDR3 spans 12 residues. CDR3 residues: CSARTSGDTQYF. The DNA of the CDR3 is TGCAGCGCCCGGACTAGCGGAGATACGCAGTATTTT.

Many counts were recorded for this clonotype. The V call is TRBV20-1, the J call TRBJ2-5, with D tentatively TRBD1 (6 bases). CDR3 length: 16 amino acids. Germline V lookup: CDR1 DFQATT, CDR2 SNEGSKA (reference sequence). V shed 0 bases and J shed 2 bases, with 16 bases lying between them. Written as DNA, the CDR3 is TGCAGTGCTAGAGATTGGTTGCAGGGGCCACAAGAGACCCAGTACTTC. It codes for CSARDWLQGPQETQYF.

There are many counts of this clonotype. The CDR3 DNA sequence: TGCAGCGTTGCGGCCGGGACTACCAGGAATGAGCAGTTCTTC. Translating it yields CSVAAGTTRNEQFF. This chain links TRBV29-1 with TRBJ2-1, with 7 bases lining up with TRBD2. V lost 4 bases, J lost 7 bases, and 10 bases stayed unmatched. Germline V gene sequence: CDR1 SQVTM, CDR2 ANQGSEA. This CDR3 spans 14 amino acids.

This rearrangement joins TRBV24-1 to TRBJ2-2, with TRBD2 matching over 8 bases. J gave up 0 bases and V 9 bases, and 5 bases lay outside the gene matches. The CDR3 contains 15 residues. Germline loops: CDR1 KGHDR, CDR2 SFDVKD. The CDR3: CATGGRPPNTGELFF. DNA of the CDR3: TGTGCCACCGGCGGGAGGCCACCGAACACCGGGGAGCTGTTTTTT.

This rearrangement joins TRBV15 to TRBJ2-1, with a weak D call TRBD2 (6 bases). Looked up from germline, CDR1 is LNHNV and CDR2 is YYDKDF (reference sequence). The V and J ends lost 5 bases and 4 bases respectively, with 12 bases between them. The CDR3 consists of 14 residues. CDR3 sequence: CATSGGVIYNEQFF. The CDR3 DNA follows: TGTGCCACCAGCGGCGGGGTCATATACAATGAGCAGTTCTTC.

CDR3 nucleotide sequence: TGCAGTGCTAGGCCACTAGCGGGAGCTCTGAATGAGCAGTTCTTC. Residues: CSARPLAGALNEQFF. The chain couples TRBV20-1 to TRBJ2-1; 11 bases are shared with TRBD2. Germline CDR1 reads DFQATT; CDR2 reads SNEGSKA (reference sequence). The CDR3 has 15 amino acids. V shed 3 bases, J shed 7 bases, and the junction held 8 bases outside the gene matches.

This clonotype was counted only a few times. This CDR3 is CASSLDPSGRVDNEQFF. The CDR3 coding sequence is TGTGCCAGCAGCTTGGATCCTAGCGGGAGGGTGGACAATGAGCAGTTCTTC. The V call is TRBV5-4, the J call TRBJ2-1; 12 nucleotides align to TRBD2. The germline V gene encodes CDR1 SGHNT and CDR2 YYREEE (reference sequence). The CDR3 length is 17 residues. Trimming cost V 0 bases and J 5 bases; bases outside gene matches: 6.

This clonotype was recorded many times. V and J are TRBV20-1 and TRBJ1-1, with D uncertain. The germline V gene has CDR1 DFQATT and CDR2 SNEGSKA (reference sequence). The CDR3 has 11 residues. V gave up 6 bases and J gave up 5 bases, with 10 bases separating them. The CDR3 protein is CSADRVTEAFF. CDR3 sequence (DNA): TGCAGTGCAGATAGGGTTACTGAAGCTTTCTTT.

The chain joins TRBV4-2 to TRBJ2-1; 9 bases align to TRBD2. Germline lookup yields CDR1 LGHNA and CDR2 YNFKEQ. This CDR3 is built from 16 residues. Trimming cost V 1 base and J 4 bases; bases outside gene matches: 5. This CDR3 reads CASSQGSGSLYNEQFF. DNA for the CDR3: TGTGCCAGCAGCCAAGGTAGCGGGAGTTTGTACAATGAGCAGTTCTTC.

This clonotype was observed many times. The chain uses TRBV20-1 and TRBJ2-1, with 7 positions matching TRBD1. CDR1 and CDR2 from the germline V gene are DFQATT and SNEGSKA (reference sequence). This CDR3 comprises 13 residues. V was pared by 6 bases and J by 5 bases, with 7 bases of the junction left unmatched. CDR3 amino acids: CSAYQGVDNEQFF. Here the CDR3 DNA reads TGCAGTGCATATCAGGGGGTGGACAATGAGCAGTTCTTC.

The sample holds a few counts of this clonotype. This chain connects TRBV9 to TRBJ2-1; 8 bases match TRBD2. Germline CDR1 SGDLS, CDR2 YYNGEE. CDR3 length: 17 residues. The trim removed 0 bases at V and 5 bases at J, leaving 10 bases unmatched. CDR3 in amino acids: CASSVAPGTSGNNEQFF. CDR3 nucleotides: TGTGCCAGCAGCGTAGCTCCCGGAACTAGCGGAAACAATGAGCAGTTCTTC.